These 4 T cell receptor beta chains share one sample of origin, sequenced in a study of cytomegalovirus exposure and HLA in healthy donors. The primer mix had 60 Vbeta and 13 Jbeta primers. The method was immunoSEQ multiplex PCR; TCRdb's version includes in-frame clones alone and lacks a portion of them. This sample yields approximately 100,000 clones, of which 77% are seen a single time; 10% to 11% belongs to the top ten. Sequences were obtained from PBMCs. The receptor set was obtained from a man aged 35-49 years in good health and CMV-seropositive.

This rearrangement joins TRBV7-9 to TRBJ1-2, with 8 bases fitting TRBD1. Germline CDR1 and CDR2: SEHNR and FQNEAQ (reference sequence). J lost 4 bases, V lost 5 bases, and 21 bases had no gene match. The CDR3 runs to 19 residues. The CDR3 bases are TGTGCCAGCAGCCCAGGTCAGAGCGACCGGGACAGGAGCCCCTATGGCTACACCTTC. This translates into CASSPGQSDRDRSPYGYTF.

The chain uses TRBV4-3 and TRBJ2-5; no definite D call. Germline V gives CDR1 LGHNA, CDR2 YSLEER. Trimming stripped 1 base from V and 1 base from J, with 10 bases between. The CDR3 runs to 15 residues. The CDR3 reads CASSQGLGSQETQYF. The DNA for the CDR3 is TGCGCCAGCAGCCAAGGATTGGGCAGCCAAGAGACCCAGTACTTC.

A word on this clone: The junction departs from germline at one end; a sequencing error may be responsible. The V call is TRBV7-7, the J call TRBJ2-1; 7 bases line up with TRBD2. Germline V lookup: CDR1 SSHAT, CDR2 FNYEAQ (reference sequence). The CDR3 has 16 amino acids. In DNA form, the CDR3 reads TGTGCTAGCAGCCCTTCCCCCAGCGGGACCAACAATGAGCAGTTCTTC. Residues: CASSPSPSGTNNEQFF. Based on the CDR3 plus reference TRBV7-7 and TRBJ2-1, the full variable domain is GAGVSQSPRYKVTKRGQDVTLRCDPISSHATLYWYQQALGQGPEFLTYFNYEAQPDKSGLPSDRFSAERPEGSISTLTIQRTEQRDSAMYRCASSPSPSGTNNEQFFGPGTRLTVL.

CDR3 region: CASSRTGPNEKLFF. CDR3 sequence (DNA): TGCGCCAGCAGCCGGACAGGGCCTAATGAAAAACTGTTTTTT. The V call is TRBV4-1, the J call TRBJ1-4, with TRBD1 matching 8 bases. Unmatched junction bases numbered 1, after V lost 4 bases and J lost 3 bases. The CDR3 sequence is 14 residues long. Germline loops: CDR1 MGHRA, CDR2 YSYEKL.